The source of this TCR beta chain is a study of T cell clonality in common variable immunodeficiency. Both groups were predominantly of Caucasian heritage. Blood samples were heparinized, about 5 to 8 ml per donor. Study-level findings and limits: Fewer TCRbeta clones were shared among CVID subjects than controls. Fewer deletions and N-nucleotide insertions were reportedly seen in common variable immunodeficiency TCR beta sequences.

Sequencing used immunoSEQ multiplex PCR; TCRdb keeps in-frame clones, though not all of them. Sampling found roughly 70,000 clones, none seen once. Ten or more counts support this clone. No antigen is known for it. Material for sequencing was peripheral blood mononuclear cells. This sequence originates from a person aged 18 to 75 in good health.

The CDR3 region is CASSLGARGITEAFF. The CDR3 DNA, read in part, is TGTGCCAGCAGCTTAGGGGCCAGGGGCATCACTGAA. This rearrangement joins TRBV11-2 to TRBJ1-1, with a possible D match to TRBD1 (6 bases). The read stops 3 residues short of the end of the CDR3; the missing end is completed from the germline J gene. The CDR3 runs 15 residues. The V end was cut by 1 base, the J end by 4 bases, with 13 bases between. CDR1 and CDR2 from the germline V gene are SGHAT and FQNNGV. The full variable domain, rest sourced from reference TRBV11-2 and TRBJ1-1, is EAGVAQSPRYKIIEKRQSVAFWCNPISGHATLYWYQQILGQGPKLLIQFQNNGVVDDSQLPKDRFSAERLKGVDSTLKIQPAKLEDSAVYLCASSLGARGITEAFFGQGTRLTVV.